Below are 26 T cell receptor beta chains sequenced from a single sample in a study of CXCR3-negative and CXCR3-positive naive CD8 T cells. Findings and limits, study-wide: When CXCR3-positive naive cells were set against CXCR3-negative naive cells, the former had more hydrophobic TRB CDR3s.

Their antigens remain unidentified. The TRB cDNA libraries were prepared by 5' RACE with UMI labels. TCRdb reprocessed the 5' RACE reads and keeps a single row for each CDR3 protein, giving no DNA. The table lists roughly 120,000 distinct CDR3 sequences, with about 0.54% in the top ten. Sequencing was carried out using naive CXCR3+ CD8+ T cells from blood. Subset specified: CD45RO-CCR7+CD27+CD95- naive CD8+ T cells expressing CXCR3 (TNR3+). The receptors stem from a human donor in good health. Some clones in this sample may be carry-over from other donors' samples.

The chain couples TRBV27 to TRBJ2-7; TCRdb reports TRBD2, a call that lacks DNA to check it against. The germline gives CDR1 MNHEY, CDR2 SMNVEV (reference sequence). The CDR3 sequence is 13 residues long. CDR3 loop: CASRDPGLYEQYF.

V and J are TRBV3-1 and TRBJ2-1; as DNA is missing, the TRBD1 call by TCRdb cannot be tested. CDR1 and CDR2 from the germline V gene are LGHDT and YNNKEL (reference sequence). This CDR3 has 16 residues. CDR3 region: CASSQGQGGFVNEQFF.

This chain links TRBV5-5 with TRBJ1-2; the D call of TRBD1 rests on TCRdb alone, since no DNA is present to check it. The CDR3 loop spans 14 amino acids. Per the germline V gene, CDR1 is SGHKS and CDR2 is YYEKEE (reference sequence). The CDR3 loop reads CASSSAGNNYGYTF.

The genes are TRBV9 and TRBJ2-1; TCRdb names TRBD1, which stays unverified in the absence of DNA. Looked up from germline, CDR1 is SGDLS and CDR2 is YYNGEE. The length of the CDR3 is 16 residues. The CDR3 spells CASSTGANLQNNEQFF.

The V call is TRBV7-9, the J call TRBJ2-1. CDR1 is SEHNR and CDR2 is FQNEAQ in the germline V gene (reference sequence). The CDR3 totals 15 residues. The CDR3 protein is CASSPTGTSYNEQFF.

The rearrangement uses TRBV7-3 and TRBJ2-6; TCRdb outputs TRBD1, but without DNA this stays unchecked. Germline V gene sequence: CDR1 SGHTA, CDR2 FQGTGA. The CDR3 totals 18 residues. CDR3 region: CASSLSGDSPAGANVLTF.

This chain joins TRBV29-1 and TRBJ2-3. Germline-derived CDR1 and CDR2 are SQVTM and ANQGSEA. The CDR3 is made up of 15 amino acids. The CDR3 spells CSVSFGFASTDTQYF.

This CDR3 reads CATSTDRGSTEQYF. The chain links TRBV15 to TRBJ2-7; the D call from TCRdb, TRBD1, cannot be confirmed without DNA. Per the germline V gene, CDR1 is LNHNV and CDR2 is YYDKDF (reference sequence). The length of the CDR3 is 14 residues.

V and J are TRBV7-8 and TRBJ2-3. The CDR3 length is 17 residues. CDR1 and CDR2 (germline): SGHVS, FQNEAQ. CDR3 amino acids: CASSLRAKIPYTDTQYF.

J is TRBJ1-2 and V is TRBV6-5; TCRdb names TRBD1, which stays unverified in the absence of DNA. Germline V lookup: CDR1 MNHEY, CDR2 SVGAGI. The CDR3 totals 13 residues. CDR3 loop: CASSDGTGIGYTF.

The chain is built from TRBV29-1 and TRBJ2-5; absent DNA, TCRdb's TRBD2 call cannot be checked. The CDR3 loop spans 14 amino acids. From germline, CDR1 is SQVTM and CDR2 ANQGSEA. The chain's CDR3 is CSVEVAGGGETQYF. Full variable domain (remainder filled in from reference TRBV29-1 and TRBJ2-5): SAVISQKPSRDICQRGTSLTIQCQVDSQVTMMFWYRQQPGQSLTLIATANQGSEATYESGFVIDKFPISRPNLTFSTLTVSNMSPEDSSIYLCSVEVAGGGETQYFGPGTRLLVL.

V is TRBV11-2 and J is TRBJ2-7. Germline-derived CDR1 and CDR2 are SGHAT and FQNNGV. The CDR3 loop spans 12 amino acids. The CDR3 protein is CASSFASAEQYF.

CDR3: CSAVDRENYEQYF. The V and J genes are TRBV20-1 and TRBJ2-7; TCRdb calls TRBD1, which cannot be checked without DNA. The CDR3 extends over 13 amino acids. Germline CDR1 and CDR2: DFQATT and SNEGSKA (reference sequence).

J is TRBJ1-2 and V is TRBV14; with no DNA, the TCRdb D assignment of TRBD1 cannot be verified. Germline lookup yields CDR1 SGHDN and CDR2 FVKESK. CDR3 length equals 14 residues. CDR3 region: CASSPTGRNYGYTF.

The chain joins TRBV7-3 to TRBJ2-1. Germline lookup yields CDR1 SGHTA and CDR2 FQGTGA. The CDR3 runs to 14 residues. The CDR3 is CASSLTSVNNEQFF.

J is TRBJ1-2 and V is TRBV27; the D call from TCRdb, TRBD1, cannot be confirmed without DNA. The CDR3 sequence is 14 residues long. Germline V gives CDR1 MNHEY, CDR2 SMNVEV (reference sequence). CDR3 sequence: CASSDTGSNYGYTF.

The chain joins TRBV29-1 to TRBJ1-1. Germline V gene lookup returns CDR1 SQVTM and CDR2 ANQGSEA. This CDR3 is 15 amino acids long. The CDR3 sequence is CSVRPSPWANTEAFF.

V gene TRBV15 combines with J gene TRBJ2-7; TCRdb's D call of TRBD1 is untestable without DNA. The CDR3 loop spans 15 amino acids. CDR1 is LNHNV, CDR2 YYDKDF, per germline (reference sequence). CDR3 protein: CATSGSLQVNYEQYF.

V is TRBV7-9 and J is TRBJ2-5; TCRdb names TRBD2, which stays unverified in the absence of DNA. CDR3 length: 13 residues. CDR1 is SEHNR, CDR2 FQNEAQ, per germline (reference sequence). The CDR3 protein is CASRWDSEETQYF. Drawing the rest from reference TRBV7-9 and TRBJ2-5, the complete variable domain is DTGVSQNPRHKITKRGQNVTFRCDPISEHNRLYWYRQTLGQGPEFLTYFQNEAQLEKSRLLSDRFSAERPKGSFSTLEIQRTEQGDSAMYLCASRWDSEETQYFGPGTRLLVL.

The V call is TRBV7-9, the J call TRBJ2-1; there is no DNA to check the TCRdb D call of TRBD1. The CDR3 spans 15 residues. CDR1 is SEHNR and CDR2 is FQNEAQ in the germline V gene (reference sequence). CDR3 region: CASSNRQGSYNEKFF.

This sequence joins TRBV5-1 and TRBJ1-2; the D gene TCRdb calls, TRBD1, cannot be checked with no DNA. The CDR3 consists of 14 residues. Germline V gene sequence: CDR1 SGHRS, CDR2 YFSETQ. The CDR3 sequence is CAISSTGADYGYTF.

V gene TRBV21-1 combines with J gene TRBJ2-2; no DNA is available, so the TRBD1 call from TCRdb remains unchecked. TRBV21-1 is a pseudogene locus. This CDR3 has 16 residues. This CDR3 reads CASSTRTGTDTGELFF.

The chain employs TRBV24-1 and TRBJ2-1; lacking DNA, the TRBD2 call made by TCRdb goes unchecked. CDR3 length: 15 amino acids. CDR1 is KGHDR, CDR2 SFDVKD, per germline. The CDR3: CATSDLEGEANEQFF.

The rearrangement links TRBV20-1 to TRBJ1-3; TCRdb's D call, TRBD1, is unchecked because there is no DNA. There are 14 residues in the CDR3. Per germline, CDR1 DFQATT and CDR2 SNEGSKA (reference sequence). CDR3 region: CSARDHGIGNTIYF.

The chain has TRBV29-1 and TRBJ1-2; the TCRdb call, TRBD1, lacks DNA for checking. The V gene's germline CDR1 is SQVTM and CDR2 ANQGSEA. The CDR3 contains 13 residues. CDR3 sequence: CSVANIGVYGYTF.

The rearrangement uses TRBV12-3 or TRBV12-4 and TRBJ1-1; absent DNA, TCRdb's TRBD1 call cannot be checked. The CDR3 is 13 amino acids. The CDR3 sequence is CASSAGQHTEAFF.